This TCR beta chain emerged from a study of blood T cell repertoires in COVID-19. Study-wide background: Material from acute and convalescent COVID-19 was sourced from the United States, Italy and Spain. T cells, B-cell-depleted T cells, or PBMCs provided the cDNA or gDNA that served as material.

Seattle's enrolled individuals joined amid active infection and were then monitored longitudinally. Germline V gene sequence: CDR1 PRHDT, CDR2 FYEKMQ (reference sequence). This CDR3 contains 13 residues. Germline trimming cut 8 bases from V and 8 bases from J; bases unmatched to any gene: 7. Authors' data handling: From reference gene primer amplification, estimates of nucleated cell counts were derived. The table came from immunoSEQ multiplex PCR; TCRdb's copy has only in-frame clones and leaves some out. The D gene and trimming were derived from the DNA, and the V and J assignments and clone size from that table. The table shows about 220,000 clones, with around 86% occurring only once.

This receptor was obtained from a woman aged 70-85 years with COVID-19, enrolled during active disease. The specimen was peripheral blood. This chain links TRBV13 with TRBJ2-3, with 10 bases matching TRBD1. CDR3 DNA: TGTGCCAGCGAGGACAGGGGGTTGCTTACGCAGTATTTT. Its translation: CASEDRGLLTQYF.